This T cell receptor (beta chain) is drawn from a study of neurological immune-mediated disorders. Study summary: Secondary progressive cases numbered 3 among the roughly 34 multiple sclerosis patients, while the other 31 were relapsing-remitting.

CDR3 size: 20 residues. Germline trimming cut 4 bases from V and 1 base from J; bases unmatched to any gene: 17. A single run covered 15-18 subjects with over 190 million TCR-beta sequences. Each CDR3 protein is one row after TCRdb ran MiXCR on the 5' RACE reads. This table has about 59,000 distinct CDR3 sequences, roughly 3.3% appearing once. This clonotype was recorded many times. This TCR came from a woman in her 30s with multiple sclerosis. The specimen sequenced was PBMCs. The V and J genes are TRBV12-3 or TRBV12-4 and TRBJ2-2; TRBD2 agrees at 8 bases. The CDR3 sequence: CASSSPRRLTSAKNTGELFF. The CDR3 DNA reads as TGTGCCAGCAGTTCCCCCCGTCGACTGACTAGCGCAAAGAACACCGGGGAGCTGTTTTTT.